Listed below are T cell receptor beta chains from one sample, sequenced in a study of cytomegalovirus exposure and HLA in healthy donors. Using immunoSEQ multiplex PCR, the repertoire was profiled, and TCRdb retains in-frame clones only, with some absent. The data show around 190,000 clones, around 83% seen once. The sequenced sample was PBMCs. Receptors originate from a girl aged 2 to 10 in good health and CMV-seropositive. CDR3s include the opening cysteine and the closing phenylalanine or tryptophan.

CDR3 length: 12; V gene: TRBV18; J gene: TRBJ2-5; CDR3 protein: CASSGAQETQYF
CDR3 length: 16; V gene: TRBV5-1; J gene: TRBJ2-7; CDR3 protein: CASSGRPGTHSYEQYF
CDR3 length: 14; V gene: TRBV19; J gene: TRBJ2-2; CDR3 protein: CASSTGLSSGELFF
CDR3 length: 13; V gene: TRBV29-1; J gene: TRBJ1-2; CDR3 protein: CSVDRGRIYGYTF
CDR3 length: 15; V gene: TRBV18; J gene: TRBJ1-1; CDR3 protein: CASSPPSAGVTEAFF
CDR3 length: 15; V gene: TRBV6-5; J gene: TRBJ2-3; CDR3 protein: CASKLAGGLGDTQYF
CDR3 length: 16; V gene: TRBV9; J gene: TRBJ1-3; CDR3 protein: CASTPEGRVSGNTIYF
CDR3 length: 14; V gene: TRBV10-1; J gene: TRBJ2-7; CDR3 protein: CASSPGQGVDEQYF
CDR3 length: 15; V gene: TRBV5-1; J gene: TRBJ2-1; CDR3 protein: CASSKGQGPYNEQFF
CDR3 length: 14; V gene: TRBV5-1; J gene: TRBJ1-3; CDR3 protein: CAIPSGHDGNTIYF
CDR3 length: 17; V gene: TRBV5-6; J gene: TRBJ2-4; CDR3 protein: CASSSTSGSDVKNIQYF
CDR3 length: 18; V gene: TRBV13; J gene: TRBJ1-2; CDR3 protein: CASSLAVWRDSKGAGYTF
CDR3 length: 15; V gene: TRBV4-1; J gene: TRBJ2-5; CDR3 protein: CASSPLAEYQETQYF
CDR3 length: 14; V gene: TRBV11-3; J gene: TRBJ2-7; CDR3 protein: CASSGQGGPYEQYF
CDR3 length: 13; V gene: TRBV28; J gene: TRBJ2-1; CDR3 protein: CASRVGPAYEQFF
CDR3 length: 15; V gene: TRBV27; J gene: TRBJ1-1; CDR3 protein: CASSLGGKGNTEAFF